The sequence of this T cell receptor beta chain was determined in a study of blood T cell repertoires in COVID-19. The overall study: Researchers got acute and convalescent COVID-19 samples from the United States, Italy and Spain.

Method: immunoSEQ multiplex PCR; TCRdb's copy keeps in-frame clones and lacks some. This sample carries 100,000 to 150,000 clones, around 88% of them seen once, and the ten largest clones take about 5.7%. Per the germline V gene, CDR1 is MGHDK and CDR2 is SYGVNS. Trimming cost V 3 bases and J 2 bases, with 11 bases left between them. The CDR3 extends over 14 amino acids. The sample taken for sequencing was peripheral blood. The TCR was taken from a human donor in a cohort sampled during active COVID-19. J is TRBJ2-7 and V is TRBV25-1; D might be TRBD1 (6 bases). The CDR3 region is CASSEADSAYEQYF. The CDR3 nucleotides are TGTGCCAGCAGTGAGGCGGACAGCGCCTACGAGCAGTACTTC.